This TCR beta chain stems from a study of blood T cell repertoires in COVID-19. Study-wide background: The origin of the acute and convalescent COVID-19 samples was the United States, Italy and Spain. Nucleic acid was either cDNA or gDNA, and it came from T cells, B-cell-depleted T cells, or PBMCs.

Sequencing was performed with immunoSEQ multiplex PCR; in TCRdb, only in-frame clones are kept and a portion is missing. This sample carries 150,000 to 200,000 clones, 80% to 90% of them seen once, and the ten largest clones take more than 3%. Sequenced input: peripheral blood. The origin of this receptor is a man in his 60s with acute or convalescent COVID-19.

CDR3 residues: CASSQEGRLEETQYF. The CDR3 nucleotides read TGTGCCAGCAGCCAAGAGGGGCGACTAGAAGAGACCCAGTACTTC. The V and J genes are TRBV3-1 (or the pseudogene TRBV3-2) and TRBJ2-5; tentatively, D is TRBD2 (6 bases). Germline CDR1 reads LGHDT; CDR2 reads YNNKEL (reference sequence). Trimming stripped 0 bases from V and 3 bases from J, with 11 bases between. The CDR3 is 15 residues long.